The clone carrying this TCR beta chain came up once. One end of the junction varies from germline; a read error may be responsible. The CDR3 extends over 15 amino acids. The germline CDR1 and CDR2 sequences are ENHRY and SYGVKD. This specimen belongs to a study of identical twins. Using its own MiXCR run on the 5' RACE reads, TCRdb lists one record per CDR3 protein. Here the sample spans 1.5 million to 2 million distinct CDR3 sequences, about 30% being singletons. The sequencing input was cord blood. The clonotype was recovered from a newborn girl in good health. The chain carries TRBV10-3 and TRBJ1-1, with a possible D match to TRBD1 (5 bases). For the CDR3, the DNA is TGTGCCACCAGTGAGCCAGGGAGCCTGAACACTGAAGCTTTCTTT. Its translation is CATSEPGSLNTEAFF.